These 18 T cell receptor beta chains share one sample of origin, sequenced in a study of early T cells in non-severe SARS-CoV-2 infection (dated by TCRdb to about 2021). Library preparation used 5' RACE. Sequenced using a NextSeq 500. The public reads were reprocessed in TCRdb via fastp at Q25 and MiXCR, keeping in-frame beta chains. Rows are combined by CDR3 protein, so each entry shows the most common genes and DNA. The sample table holds 75,000 to 100,000 distinct CDR3 sequences, of which roughly 15% were seen once. Of the sample, 0.5% to 0.75% falls within the top ten clones. Sample: whole blood. The receptors were gathered from an adult who was a healthcare worker with PCR-confirmed SARS-CoV-2 infection or an uninfected control (not recorded which).

The chain is built from TRBV10-1 and TRBJ1-1, with D perhaps matching TRBD1 (5 bases). This CDR3 comprises 13 residues. The V and J ends lost 4 bases and 1 base respectively, with 7 bases between them. From germline, CDR1 is WNHNN and CDR2 SYGVQD (reference sequence). This chain's CDR3 is CASSVQGNTEAFF. The DNA of the CDR3 is TGCGCCAGCAGTGTGCAGGGGAACACTGAAGCTTTCTTT.

This clonotype appeared a few times. Compared with germline, one end of the junction differs, possibly owing to a read error. The V gene is TRBV10-3, the J gene TRBJ1-1, with D possibly matching TRBD1 (5 bases). This CDR3 contains 12 residues. Germline V CDR1 and CDR2: ENHRY, SYGVKD. The DNA of the CDR3 is TGTGCCATCAGGCGGGGGGAAGTTTTTTTGGGCTTT. Its protein product is CAIRRGEVFLGF.

This clonotype was recorded many times. The rearrangement links TRBV5-1 to TRBJ1-2; the D gene is possibly TRBD1 (5 bases). V was clipped by 0 bases and J by 2 bases, with 8 bases between them. This CDR3 comprises 14 residues. The V gene's germline CDR1 is SGHRS and CDR2 YFSETQ. The CDR3 spells CASSLGGSNYGYTF. The CDR3 region has the DNA TGCGCCAGCAGCTTGGGGGGCTCGAACTATGGCTACACCTTC.

This sequence joins TRBV12-5 and TRBJ1-5; tentatively, D is TRBD1 (5 bases). The V end was cut by 0 bases, the J end by 0 bases, with 9 bases between. CDR3 length: 16 amino acids. Per germline, CDR1 LGHNT and CDR2 FRNRAP. The CDR3 sequence: CASGLVKGDSNQPQHF. CDR3 in DNA: TGTGCTAGTGGTTTGGTGAAAGGGGATAGCAATCAGCCCCAGCATTTT.

This clonotype was seen more than once but under ten times. This chain joins TRBV11-2 and TRBJ1-2, with D maybe TRBD1 (6 bases). Germline V gene data show CDR1 as SGHAT and CDR2 as FQNNGV. V was cut by 4 bases and J by 10 bases, with 13 bases left in between. The CDR3 contains 12 residues. For the CDR3, the DNA is TGTGCCAGCAGCTCCACCGGGACATACTACACCTTC. It is translated as CASSSTGTYYTF. Combining the CDR3 with reference TRBV11-2 and TRBJ1-2 gives the whole variable domain EAGVAQSPRYKIIEKRQSVAFWCNPISGHATLYWYQQILGQGPKLLIQFQNNGVVDDSQLPKDRFSAERLKGVDSTLKIQPAKLEDSAVYLCASSSTGTYYTFGSGTRLTVV.

About this clonotype itself: Sequence at one end of the junction differs from germline and may be a read error. This sequence joins TRBV6-1 and TRBJ2-1, with D uncertain. CDR3 size: 12 residues. Germline V lookup: CDR1 MNHNS, CDR2 SASEGT. This CDR3 reads CASSEVLKGWLF. DNA for the CDR3: TGTGCCAGCAGTGAAGTTCTGAAAGGATGGCTCTTC.

The rearrangement links TRBV28 to TRBJ2-6, with D possibly being TRBD2 (7 bases). The CDR3 has 15 residues. Germline assignment: CDR1 MDHEN and CDR2 SYDVKM. The V gene lost 8 bases and the J gene lost 5 bases, with 16 bases spanning the gap. Here the CDR3 reads CASHSGGYRANVLTF. CDR3 nucleotides: TGTGCCAGCCATTCGGGGGGCTACAGGGCCAACGTCCTGACTTTC.

The gene calls are TRBV5-1 and TRBJ2-1; 9 nucleotides agree with TRBD1. V dropped 4 bases and J dropped 0; count of bases not matched to a gene: 8. The germline V gene has CDR1 SGHRS and CDR2 YFSETQ. The CDR3 has 17 residues. The DNA of the CDR3 is TGCGCCAGCAGCCCGAAGGGACAGGGACACTCCTACAATGAGCAGTTCTTC. The encoded protein is CASSPKGQGHSYNEQFF.

This rearrangement joins TRBV6-1 to TRBJ2-4; D might be TRBD2 (7 bases). V gave up 4 bases and J gave up 5 bases, with 21 bases separating them. Germline-derived CDR1 and CDR2 are MNHNS and SASEGT. This CDR3 has 17 amino acids. The CDR3 DNA is TGTGCCAGCAGTGCACAATCAAGGACAGCGGGGCAAAACATTCAGTACTTC. Translated, it gives CASSAQSRTAGQNIQYF.

Only a few counts were recorded for this clonotype. The chain combines TRBV11-2 with TRBJ2-3; no clear D. V was shortened by 5 bases and J by 3 bases, with 15 bases between the two germline ends. This CDR3 region has 15 residues. The V gene's germline CDR1 is SGHAT and CDR2 FQNNGV. CDR3 protein: CASSPLEVLTDTQYF. In DNA, the CDR3 is TGTGCCAGCAGCCCACTGGAAGTCTTAACAGATACGCAGTATTTT.

A note on this clonotype: It may be a read error: a sequence one base away is much more abundant. The chain employs TRBV28 and TRBJ2-7, with 8 bases matching TRBD2. Germline lookup yields CDR1 MDHEN and CDR2 SYDVKM. V dropped 10 bases and J dropped 2; count of bases not matched to a gene: 7. This CDR3 is built from 13 residues. This CDR3 reads CAIGRGGPYEQYV. The DNA for the CDR3 is TGTGCCATCGGACGGGGGGGCCCCTACGAGCAGTACGTC.

The chain is built from TRBV29-1 and TRBJ1-1; D gene uncertain. This CDR3 comprises 13 residues. The V end was cut by 4 bases, the J end by 1 base, with 10 bases between. CDR1 and CDR2 (germline): SQVTM, ANQGSEA. CDR3 in amino acids: CSVARHANTEAFF. The CDR3 nucleotides are TGCAGCGTTGCAAGGCACGCGAACACTGAAGCTTTCTTT.

This chain joins TRBV11-2 and TRBJ2-5; D call uncertain. Trimming removed 5 bases from V and 3 bases from J, with 13 bases in between. CDR1 is SGHAT and CDR2 is FQNNGV in the germline V gene. CDR3 size: 14 residues. CDR3 bases: TGTGCCAGCAGCACCCGACCAGCTGAAGAGACCCAGTACTTC. Encoded protein: CASSTRPAEETQYF.

This clonotype was counted a few times. This chain links TRBV10-2 with TRBJ1-2, with a possible D match to TRBD1 (6 bases). Per the germline V gene, CDR1 is WSHSY and CDR2 is SAAADI. The CDR3 has 11 residues. Trimming left V 10 bases short and J 6 bases short, with 12 bases between. CDR3 residues: CATSPGDGYTF. CDR3 DNA: TGCGCCACCTCCCCAGGGGATGGCTACACCTTC.

In this sample, this clonotype turned up a few times. The V call is TRBV29-1, the J call TRBJ2-3; no definite D call. This CDR3 comprises 13 residues. Germline CDR1 is SQVTM and CDR2 is ANQGSEA. V was clipped by 5 bases and J by 2 bases, with 11 bases between them. This CDR3 is CSVKSTITDTQYF. The CDR3 region has the DNA TGCAGCGTTAAGAGCACCATCACAGATACGCAGTATTTT.

This clonotype was seen a handful of times. The chain carries TRBV20-1 and TRBJ1-5, with 7 bases matching TRBD1. Germline V CDR1 and CDR2: DFQATT, SNEGSKA (reference sequence). The CDR3 has 17 amino acids. The ends lost 5 bases at V and 8 bases at J; junction bases unmatched: 21. Written as DNA, the CDR3 is TGCAGTGCTCTACCACTTATTAGACAGGGTTCGGCAGAGCCCCAGCATTTT. Its protein product is CSALPLIRQGSAEPQHF.

The chain recombines TRBV4-1 with TRBJ2-2; D is ambiguous. The CDR3 totals 14 residues. Germline CDR1 and CDR2: MGHRA and YSYEKL. The V and J ends lost 3 bases and 6 bases respectively, with 11 bases between them. CDR3 protein: CASSHLVDAGELFF. DNA of the CDR3: TGCGCCAGCAGCCATCTAGTAGACGCCGGGGAGCTGTTTTTT.

The V and J genes are TRBV14 and TRBJ1-6; D is ambiguous. The CDR3 is 18 residues long. Germline values: CDR1 SGHDN, CDR2 FVKESK. V lost 5 bases, J lost 0 bases, and 17 bases lay in between. The CDR3 DNA sequence: TGTGCCAGCAGCAAGAGGGATGTGTTAAGCTCCTATAATTCACCCCTCCACTTT. Translating gives CASSKRDVLSSYNSPLHF.